The present T cell receptor (beta chain) was sequenced within a study of human T cells and chemical hapten exposure. The CDR3 extends over 13 amino acids. Losses at the gene ends were 8 bases for V and 3 bases for J; bases not matched to a gene: 9. The V gene's germline CDR1 is SQVTM and CDR2 ANQGSEA. Time point indicated: healthy volunteer bleed at 6 weeks. Unfractionated whole blood yielded total RNA. TCRdb re-called the RACE reads through MiXCR, storing one row per CDR3 protein. Here the sample spans about 65,000 distinct CDR3 sequences, 6% to 7% being singletons. This clonotype appeared many times.

The chain joins TRBV29-1 to TRBJ1-1, with 7 bases aligning to TRBD1. The sample comprised whole blood. The sequence derives from a female donor in good health. Some clones in this sample may be carry-over from other donors' samples. The CDR3 region is CSYRQGGDTEAFF. The DNA for the CDR3 is TGCAGCTACAGACAGGGCGGAGACACTGAAGCTTTCTTT.